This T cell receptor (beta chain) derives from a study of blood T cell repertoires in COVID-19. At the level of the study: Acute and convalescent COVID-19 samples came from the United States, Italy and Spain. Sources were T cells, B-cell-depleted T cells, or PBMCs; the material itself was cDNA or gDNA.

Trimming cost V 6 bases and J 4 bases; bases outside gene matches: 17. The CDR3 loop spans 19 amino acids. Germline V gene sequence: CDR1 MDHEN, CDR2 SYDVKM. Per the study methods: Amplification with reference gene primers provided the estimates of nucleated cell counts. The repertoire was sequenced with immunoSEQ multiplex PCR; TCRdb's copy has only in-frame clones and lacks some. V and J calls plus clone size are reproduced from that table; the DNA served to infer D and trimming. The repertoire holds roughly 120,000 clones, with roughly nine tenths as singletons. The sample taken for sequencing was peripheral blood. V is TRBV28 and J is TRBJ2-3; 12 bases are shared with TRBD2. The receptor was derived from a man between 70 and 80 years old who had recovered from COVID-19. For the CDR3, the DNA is TGTGCCAGCAGCCGACCCGCCCTAGCGGGGGGGCGGGGGGCAGATACGCAGTATTTT. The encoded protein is CASSRPALAGGRGADTQYF.